The 10 T cell receptor beta chains presented below share a single source sample, sequenced in a study of T cell responses to AZD1222 COVID-19 vaccine. Assay used: immunoSEQ multiplex PCR; TCRdb lists only in-frame clones, some missing. The sample lists 150,000 to 170,000 clones, around 90% occurring once. The specimen comprised peripheral blood, sampled on day 0 of AZD1222 vaccination. Source of these receptors: an adult in good health.

The rearrangement links TRBV18 to TRBJ1-2; D is perhaps TRBD1 (5 bases). Trimming took off 2 bases at V and 6 bases at J, with 10 bases between the two ends. Germline CDR1 KGHSH, CDR2 LQKENI. The CDR3 runs to 13 residues. The CDR3 sequence: CASSPGQDNGYTF. As DNA, the CDR3 is TGTGCCAGCTCACCAGGGCAGGACAATGGCTACACCTTC. The variable domain in full, with the rest retrieved from reference TRBV18 and TRBJ1-2, is NAGVMQNPRHLVRRRGQEARLRCSPMKGHSHVYWYRQLPEEGLKFMVYLQKENIIDESGMPKERFSAEFPKEGPSILRIQQVVRGDSAAYFCASSPGQDNGYTFGSGTRLTVV.

This chain uses TRBV18 with TRBJ1-1; D unclear. V lost 0 bases and J lost 1, with 12 bases in between. The CDR3 runs 16 residues. The germline V gene has CDR1 KGHSH and CDR2 LQKENI. DNA for the CDR3: TGTGCCAGCTCACCACCAGGAGCACGGACGAACACTGAAGCTTTCTTT. Its translation is CASSPPGARTNTEAFF.

V and J are TRBV28 and TRBJ2-5; D is tentatively TRBD1 or TRBD2 (5 bases each). Germline assignment: CDR1 MDHEN and CDR2 SYDVKM. The CDR3 is 17 amino acids. The ends were cut back, 3 bases at V and 1 base at J, with 18 bases in the middle. CDR3 nucleotides: TGTGCCAGCAGTTTTTGGTCGGGGACCAACTTCCAAGAGACCCAGTACTTC. Its protein is CASSFWSGTNFQETQYF.

The chain recombines TRBV11-3 with TRBJ2-7; 7 positions match TRBD2. The CDR3 has 16 residues. The trim removed 5 bases at V and 0 bases at J, leaving 10 bases unmatched. CDR1 and CDR2 (germline): SGHNT, YENEEA. CDR3: CASSRGVGLSSYEQYF. CDR3 DNA sequence: TGTGCCAGCAGCCGGGGGGTGGGGTTGAGCTCCTACGAGCAGTACTTC.

This chain links TRBV9 with TRBJ1-2, with D perhaps matching TRBD1 (6 bases). V was shortened by 4 bases and J by 4 bases, with 11 bases between the two germline ends. The CDR3 spans 13 residues. Germline CDR1 is SGDLS and CDR2 is YYNGEE. This CDR3 reads CASSPIGGYGYTF. The CDR3 DNA sequence: TGTGCCAGCAGCCCCATAGGGGGCTATGGCTACACCTTC.

J is TRBJ1-1 and V is TRBV28; D unresolved. Germline V gives CDR1 MDHEN, CDR2 SYDVKM. V was clipped by 5 bases and J by 6 bases, with 13 bases between them. This CDR3 region has 13 residues. CDR3 nucleotides: TGTGCCAGCAGTCTGCCCCCCGGGGCTGAAGCTTTCTTT. Protein product: CASSLPPGAEAFF. The whole variable domain, remainder taken from reference TRBV28 and TRBJ1-1, is DVKVTQSSRYLVKRTGEKVFLECVQDMDHENMFWYRQDPGLGLRLIYFSYDVKMKEKGDIPEGYSVSREKKERFSLILESASTNQTSMYLCASSLPPGAEAFFGQGTRLTVV.

The chain recombines TRBV5-6 with TRBJ2-5; 9 bases align to TRBD2. Germline CDR1 and CDR2: SGHDT and YYEEEE. The trim removed 4 bases at V and 2 bases at J, leaving 6 bases unmatched. The CDR3 runs to 15 residues. CDR3 DNA: TGTGCCAGCAGCGTCGGTCTAGCGGGGCAAGAGACCCAGTACTTC. Translating it yields CASSVGLAGQETQYF. Complete variable domain (other parts from reference TRBV5-6 and TRBJ2-5): DAGVTQSPTHLIKTRGQQVTLRCSPKSGHDTVSWYQQALGQGPQFIFQYYEEEERQRGNFPDRFSGHQFPNYSSELNVNALLLGDSALYLCASSVGLAGQETQYFGPGTRLLVL.

V and J are TRBV21-1 and TRBJ2-4. TRBV21-1 is assigned pseudogene status. The CDR3 has 16 residues. In DNA form, the CDR3 reads TGTGCCAGCAGCAGCCGGGCCAAAGTAGCCAAAAACATTCAGTACTTC. Translation gives CASSSRAKVAKNIQYF.

The chain carries TRBV28 and TRBJ2-7, with TRBD2 as a possible D gene (6 bases). The V end lost 5 bases, the J end lost 3 bases, and 14 bases lay between the germline ends. Germline CDR1 is MDHEN and CDR2 is SYDVKM. The CDR3 runs 14 residues. CDR3 loop: CASSLIGLNYEQYF. The DNA for the CDR3 is TGTGCCAGCAGTCTGATAGGACTAAACTACGAGCAGTACTTC.

CDR3 sequence: CASSVGVTSGNTIYF. DNA of the CDR3: TGTGCCAGCAGCGTAGGTGTGACCTCTGGAAACACCATATATTTT. This sequence joins TRBV9 and TRBJ1-3, with D uncertain. Germline V gene lookup returns CDR1 SGDLS and CDR2 YYNGEE. The V end lost 0 bases, the J end lost 0 bases, and 7 bases lay between the germline ends. This CDR3 comprises 15 residues.